Reported below is one T cell receptor beta chain. The antigen remains unidentified. Trimming cost V 0 bases and J 0 bases, with 18 bases left between them. The CDR3 consists of 18 residues. CDR1 MNHEY and CDR2 SMNVEV come from the germline V gene (reference sequence). Method: immunoSEQ multiplex PCR; TCRdb's copy keeps in-frame clones and lacks some. Altogether 2,500,000 or so clones are present, approximately 94% being singletons, with the ten largest covering about 0.13%. The data stem from a study of shared clonotypes between healthy human individuals. Notes on the study in general: A small donor pool kept down the genetic and exposure-history diversity that was represented. Among non-shared clonotypes, generation probabilities were lower than among those shared by all four donors.

The healthy adult donors were HIV-negative and reported no recent acute infections or vaccinations. Researchers partitioned CD4+ cells into CD45RA+ naive and CD45RA-negative memory subsets. V usage is TRBV27 and J usage is TRBJ2-7; D possibly corresponds to TRBD2 (5 bases). Source material: naive CD4+ T cells sorted from blood. The subset here: CD45RA+ positively selected. This sequence originates from a man younger than 30 in good health. CDR3 sequence: CASSLSWSGPLLSYEQYF. The CDR3 DNA follows: TGTGCCAGCAGTTTATCTTGGAGCGGCCCACTCCTCTCCTACGAGCAGTACTTC.